These T cell receptor beta chains were read from a single sample in a study of cytotoxic CD8 clonotypes in ibrutinib-treated CLL. Measured with immunoSEQ multiplex PCR; TCRdb has only the in-frame clones, and not every one. The sample lists approximately 120,000 clones, around 84% seen once, with around 3.3% in the top ten. This sample comprised PBMCs, obtained after 24 months of ibrutinib treatment. The receptors shown here come from a human donor with chronic lymphocytic leukemia. Both conserved end residues are part of each CDR3. The order of the fields is J gene, V gene, D gene, clone size, CDR3 protein, CDR3 DNA. The D gene is left open where the match is weak. Clone sizes are given selectively: once, few, many, or a class where the clone is expanded.

J: TRBJ1-3
V: TRBV29-1
D: -
size: -
CDR3: CSVEHTGNTIYF
DNA: TGCAGCGTTGAGCATACAGGAAACACCATATATTTT

J: TRBJ1-2
V: TRBV7-8
D: TRBD1
size: -
CDR3: CASSQADRGNGYTF
DNA: TGTGCCAGCAGCCAGGCTGACAGGGGTAATGGCTACACCTTC

J: TRBJ1-2
V: TRBV19
D: -
size: -
CDR3: CASSLARGYGYTF
DNA: TGTGCCAGTAGCCTTGCGAGGGGGTATGGCTACACCTTC

J: TRBJ2-5
V: TRBV7-9
D: -
size: few
CDR3: CASSPDGQTLDTHYF
DNA: TGTGCCAGCAGCCCTGACGGCCAGACCCTAGATACACATTACTTC

J: TRBJ1-2
V: TRBV7-2
D: TRBD1
size: -
CDR3: CASSPRQGVGYTF
DNA: TGTGCCAGCAGCCCACGACAGGGTGTCGGCTACACCTTC

J: TRBJ1-4
V: TRBV30
D: TRBD1
size: -
CDR3: CAWSVRGGTGGFEKLFF
DNA: TGTGCCTGGAGTGTACGGGGAGGGACAGGGGGCTTTGAAAAACTGTTTTTT

J: TRBJ1-2
V: TRBV10-3
D: -
size: -
CDR3: CAISVGDYGYTF
DNA: TGTGCCATCAGCGTGGGTGACTATGGCTACACCTTC

J: TRBJ2-3
V: TRBV5-4
D: -
size: -
CDR3: CASSYRGGTDTQYF
DNA: TGTGCCAGCAGCTACCGGGGTGGCACAGATACGCAGTATTTT

J: TRBJ2-2
V: TRBV11-3
D: TRBD1
size: -
CDR3: CASSQYDRAPGELFF
DNA: TGTGCCAGCAGCCAGTATGACAGGGCCCCCGGGGAGCTGTTTTTT

J: TRBJ1-2
V: TRBV19
D: -
size: -
CDR3: CASSPSADYGYTF
DNA: TGTGCCAGTAGCCCGTCCGCGGATTATGGCTACACCTTC

J: TRBJ2-1
V: TRBV9
D: TRBD1
size: -
CDR3: CASSVGPGTGFGNNEQFF
DNA: TGTGCCAGCAGCGTAGGGCCCGGGACAGGGTTTGGGAACAATGAGCAGTTCTTC

J: TRBJ1-1
V: TRBV18
D: TRBD1
size: -
CDR3: CASSPQRTQGSNTEAFF
DNA: TGTGCCAGCTCACCACAGCGGACACAGGGGTCGAACACTGAAGCTTTCTTT

J: TRBJ1-4
V: TRBV10-3
D: -
size: once
CDR3: CAISVKAGEKLFF
DNA: TGTGCCATCAGTGTAAAGGCGGGTGAAAAACTGTTTTTT

J: TRBJ2-1
V: TRBV7-9
D: -
size: -
CDR3: CASSLAVQGNEQFF
DNA: TGTGCCAGCAGCTTAGCCGTTCAGGGCAATGAGCAGTTCTTC

J: TRBJ2-3
V: TRBV2
D: TRBD2
size: -
CDR3: CASSILAGASTDTQYF
DNA: TGTGCCAGCAGTATTCTAGCGGGGGCCTCCACAGATACGCAGTATTTT

J: TRBJ1-2
V: TRBV28
D: -
size: -
CDR3: CASSLGLSNYGYTF
DNA: TGTGCCAGCAGTTTAGGGCTCTCTAACTATGGCTACACCTTC

J: TRBJ2-1
V: TRBV29-1
D: -
size: -
CDR3: CSPGPEQFF
DNA: TGCAGCCCAGGACCTGAGCAGTTCTTC

J: TRBJ1-2
V: TRBV7-2
D: -
size: -
CDR3: CASSLGPQTYGYTF
DNA: TGTGCCAGCAGCTTAGGTCCACAGACGTATGGCTACACCTTC

J: TRBJ2-5
V: TRBV2
D: -
size: -
CDR3: CASMNRESAETQYF
DNA: TGTGCCAGCATGAACAGGGAGTCGGCGGAGACCCAGTACTTC

J: TRBJ2-7
V: TRBV18
D: -
size: -
CDR3: CASSPVQGGYEQYF
DNA: TGTGCCAGCTCACCAGTTCAGGGGGGCTACGAGCAGTACTTC

J: TRBJ1-1
V: TRBV6-5
D: -
size: -
CDR3: CASSYKIRNTEAFF
DNA: TGTGCCAGCAGTTACAAGATCAGGAACACTGAAGCTTTCTTT

J: TRBJ2-3
V: TRBV19
D: -
size: -
CDR3: CASTSTAGDTQYF
DNA: TGTGCCAGCACCTCGACAGCAGGAGATACGCAGTATTTT

J: TRBJ2-3
V: TRBV5-6
D: TRBD2
size: -
CDR3: CASSLGASGTDTQYF
DNA: TGTGCCAGCAGCTTGGGGGCTAGCGGTACAGATACGCAGTATTTT

J: TRBJ2-7
V: TRBV28
D: -
size: -
CDR3: CASTVGRQAGTYEQYF
DNA: TGTGCCAGCACCGTGGGGAGACAGGCGGGGACCTACGAGCAGTACTTC

J: TRBJ2-1
V: TRBV29-1
D: TRBD2
size: -
CDR3: CSDGLAGGSNEQFF
DNA: TGCAGCGACGGACTAGCGGGGGGTAGTAATGAGCAGTTCTTC

J: TRBJ1-4
V: TRBV6-1
D: -
size: once
CDR3: CASSRRYEKLFF
DNA: TGTGCCAGCAGTCGGCGTTATGAAAAACTGTTTTTT

J: TRBJ1-1
V: TRBV11-2
D: -
size: -
CDR3: CASSVTTGSTEAFF
DNA: TGTGCCAGCAGCGTAACCACAGGGTCCACTGAAGCTTTCTTT

J: TRBJ2-5
V: TRBV18
D: TRBD1
size: -
CDR3: CASSPTGTGYQETQYF
DNA: TGTGCCAGCTCACCTACAGGGACAGGGTACCAAGAGACCCAGTACTTC

J: TRBJ2-3
V: TRBV7-6
D: TRBD1
size: -
CDR3: CASSPWDSSRDTQYF
DNA: TGTGCCAGCAGCCCGTGGGACAGTTCACGTGATACGCAGTATTTT

J: TRBJ2-3
V: TRBV7-9
D: -
size: few
CDR3: CASSLGWGTDTQYF
DNA: TGTGCCAGCAGCTTAGGTTGGGGAACAGATACGCAGTATTTT

J: TRBJ2-1
V: TRBV6-4
D: TRBD1
size: -
CDR3: CASSGGQGADEQFF
DNA: TGTGCCAGCAGTGGGGGACAGGGGGCTGATGAGCAGTTCTTC

J: TRBJ1-2
V: TRBV2
D: TRBD1
size: few
CDR3: CASSAGGEGYGYTF
DNA: TGTGCCAGCAGTGCAGGGGGCGAAGGCTATGGCTACACCTTC

J: TRBJ1-2
V: TRBV28
D: TRBD1
size: -
CDR3: CASSLRTGRGYTF
DNA: TGTGCCAGCAGTTTAAGGACAGGGCGCGGCTACACCTTC

J: TRBJ2-7
V: TRBV7-7
D: TRBD1
size: few
CDR3: CASSPRGPTATYEQYF
DNA: TGTGCCAGCAGCCCTAGGGGGCCGACAGCAACCTACGAGCAGTACTTC

J: TRBJ1-5
V: TRBV28
D: -
size: -
CDR3: CASSSHPGVSNQPQHF
DNA: TGTGCCAGCAGTTCCCACCCGGGGGTAAGCAATCAGCCCCAGCATTTT

J: TRBJ1-1
V: TRBV18
D: -
size: -
CDR3: CASSLVGNTEAFF
DNA: TGTGCCAGCTCACTGGTAGGGAACACTGAAGCTTTCTTT

J: TRBJ2-5
V: TRBV2
D: -
size: few
CDR3: CASRAGLLQETQYF
DNA: TGTGCCAGCAGGGCAGGGCTCCTCCAAGAGACCCAGTACTTC

J: TRBJ2-7
V: TRBV7-2
D: -
size: -
CDR3: CASSLEWGSSYEQYF
DNA: TGTGCCAGCAGCTTAGAGTGGGGGTCCTCCTACGAGCAGTACTTC

J: TRBJ2-5
V: TRBV19
D: -
size: -
CDR3: CASSIFVQETQYF
DNA: TGTGCCAGTAGTATTTTTGTCCAAGAGACCCAGTACTTC

J: TRBJ1-1
V: TRBV5-4
D: -
size: -
CDR3: CASSFQGGTEAFF
DNA: TGTGCCAGCAGCTTCCAGGGTGGCACTGAAGCTTTCTTT

J: TRBJ1-5
V: TRBV18
D: -
size: -
CDR3: CASSPGRPSNQPQHF
DNA: TGTGCCAGCTCACCTGGCAGACCTAGCAATCAGCCCCAGCATTTT

J: TRBJ1-1
V: TRBV19
D: TRBD1
size: few
CDR3: CASRNILQGRKKTEAFF
DNA: TGTGCCAGTAGGAACATACTACAGGGGCGGAAGAAAACTGAAGCTTTCTTT

J: TRBJ2-5
V: TRBV18
D: -
size: once
CDR3: CASSPGGTGTHQETQYF
DNA: TGTGCCAGCTCACCAGGGGGGACCGGGACGCATCAAGAGACCCAGTACTTC

J: TRBJ2-2
V: TRBV4-3
D: -
size: -
CDR3: CASSQAGANIGELFF
DNA: TGCGCCAGCAGCCAAGCGGGGGCGAACATCGGGGAGCTGTTTTTT

J: TRBJ1-3
V: TRBV2
D: -
size: -
CDR3: CASSGLFSGNTIYF
DNA: TGTGCCAGCAGTGGTCTATTCTCTGGAAACACCATATATTTT